A single sample is the source of the 26 T cell receptor beta chains below, sequenced in a study of T cells in Graves' hyperthyroidism and ophthalmopathy. RNA transcripts gave rise to amplified TCR beta CDR3 regions. In the first-round RT-PCR of the TCR CDR3, the HTBI primer set was used. Each CDR3 protein gets one entry after TCRdb re-called the multiplex PCR reads with MiXCR. The sample has around 350,000 distinct CDR3 sequences; 13% to 15% are singletons. The specimen was blood. The receptors derive from a woman in her 30s with Graves' ophthalmopathy.

In regard to this clonotype: A much bigger clone sits one base away, suggesting this may be a read error. The rearrangement uses TRBV27 and TRBJ1-6; 8 nucleotides match TRBD1. This CDR3 has 16 residues. In germline, CDR1 is MNHEY, CDR2 SMNVEV (reference sequence). CDR3 sequence reads: CVSSPYGQGWGSPLHF. Here the CDR3 DNA reads TGTGTCAGCAGTCCCTACGGACAGGGTTGGGGATCACCCCTCCACTTT.

This clonotype was seen ten or more times. The chain carries TRBV5-1 and TRBJ2-1; no clear D. The V end lost 4 bases, the J end lost 6 bases, and 11 bases lay between the germline ends. The CDR3 contains 13 residues. CDR1 and CDR2 (germline): SGHRS, YFSETQ. CDR3 amino acids: CASSGSGVNEQFF. The CDR3, as DNA: TGCGCCAGCAGCGGGTCGGGCGTCAATGAGCAGTTCTTC.

Ten or more counts support this clonotype. The rearrangement joins TRBV6-1 to TRBJ2-3; TRBD1 might be the D (6 bases). The length of the CDR3 is 15 residues. V lost 6 bases and J 1 base, leaving 14 bases between the germline ends. The germline CDR1 and CDR2 sequences are MNHNS and SASEGT. The CDR3, as DNA: TGTGCCAGCAGCAAACAGGGTACGGGCACAGATACGCAGTATTTT. Its translation is CASSKQGTGTDTQYF.

This clonotype showed up many times. The chain has TRBV12-3 or TRBV12-4 and TRBJ2-7; 9 bases agree with TRBD1. J was trimmed by 1 base and V by 6 bases; bases with no gene match: 1. This CDR3 is built from 13 residues. CDR3 in amino acids: CASRQGASYEQYF. The CDR3 DNA follows: TGTGCCAGCAGACAGGGGGCATCCTACGAGCAGTACTTC.

The chain carries TRBV4-1 and TRBJ1-1; D gene unclear. CDR1 and CDR2 (germline): MGHRA, YSYEKL. Trimming removed 0 bases from V and 3 bases from J, with 2 bases in between. There are 12 residues in the CDR3. The CDR3 region is CASSQEDTEAFF. For the CDR3, the DNA is TGCGCCAGCAGCCAAGAGGACACTGAAGCTTTCTTT.

This clonotype was counted at least ten times. The chain has TRBV2 and TRBJ2-7; TRBD1 is a possible D gene (5 bases). V was shortened by 6 bases and J by 0 bases, with 15 bases between the two germline ends. The germline V gene has CDR1 SNHLY and CDR2 FYNNEI. The CDR3 is 15 amino acids. The CDR3 loop reads CASRLRQSVSYEQYF. Written as DNA, the CDR3 is TGTGCCAGCAGACTTAGACAGTCAGTCTCCTACGAGCAGTACTTC. The whole variable domain, remainder taken from reference TRBV2 and TRBJ2-7, is EPEVTQTPSHQVTQMGQEVILRCVPISNHLYFYWYRQILGQKVEFLVSFYNNEISEKSEIFDDQFSVERPDGSNFTLKIRSTKLEDSAMYFCASRLRQSVSYEQYFGPGTRLTVT.

This clonotype was observed at least ten times. V gene TRBV19 combines with J gene TRBJ2-4; D possibly corresponds to TRBD1 (5 bases). In germline, CDR1 is LNHDA, CDR2 SQIVND (reference sequence). V shed 1 base and J shed 3 bases, with 10 bases lying between them. This CDR3 contains 15 residues. CDR3 region: CASSIGGAYKNIQYF. The CDR3, as DNA: TGTGCCAGTAGTATAGGGGGCGCGTACAAAAACATTCAGTACTTC.

This clonotype was counted ten times or more. V is TRBV9 and J is TRBJ2-1; D not resolved. Germline loops: CDR1 SGDLS, CDR2 YYNGEE. CDR3 length equals 15 residues. V lost 0 bases and J lost 2, with 9 bases in between. CDR3 coding DNA: TGTGCCAGCAGCGTAGCGTCGGACCCCTACAATGAGCAGTTCTTC. Amino acids: CASSVASDPYNEQFF.

In this sample, this clonotype turned up many times. The chain uses TRBV5-6 and TRBJ2-3; D uncertain. Germline V gene data show CDR1 as SGHDT and CDR2 as YYEEEE. Trimming stripped 4 bases from V and 6 bases from J, with 12 bases between. This CDR3 contains 13 residues. This CDR3 reads CASSLGDFDTQYF. In nucleotides, the CDR3 is TGTGCCAGCAGCCTCGGCGACTTTGATACGCAGTATTTT.

Many counts were recorded for this clonotype. The rearrangement joins TRBV7-2 to TRBJ2-6; the D gene is possibly TRBD1 (7 bases). The germline V gene encodes CDR1 SGHTA and CDR2 FQGNSA. The CDR3 consists of 19 residues. The ends were cut back, 5 bases at V and 2 bases at J, with 22 bases in the middle. CDR3 residues: CASSPGGPKQRAGANVLTF. The CDR3 DNA is TGTGCCAGCAGCCCAGGGGGGCCGAAGCAGAGGGCTGGGGCCAACGTCCTGACTTTC.

This clonotype was picked up many times. The chain recombines TRBV6-1 with TRBJ2-3, with a tentative D call TRBD2 (6 bases). Trimming cost V 5 bases and J 4 bases, with 13 bases left between them. Germline CDR1 is MNHNS and CDR2 is SASEGT. The CDR3 covers 14 residues. CDR3: CASSLGTWPDTQYF. In DNA, the CDR3 is TGTGCCAGCAGTCTGGGGACTTGGCCAGATACGCAGTATTTT.

This clonotype was counted a few times. This chain uses TRBV6-1 with TRBJ1-1, with D unresolved. The CDR3 runs 13 residues. The V end was cut by 6 bases, the J end by 1 base, with 9 bases between. Germline V gene lookup returns CDR1 MNHNS and CDR2 SASEGT. CDR3 sequence (DNA): TGTGCCAGCAGGATAACAGCGAACACTGAAGCTTTCTTT. This sequence encodes CASRITANTEAFF.

This clonotype showed up just a few times. The chain recombines TRBV6-1 with TRBJ2-7, with 8 positions matching TRBD1. This CDR3 is 12 amino acids long. V was clipped by 8 bases and J by 5 bases; unmatched bases: 5. Germline lookup yields CDR1 MNHNS and CDR2 SASEGT. The CDR3 spells CASDRGINEQYF. In nucleotides, the CDR3 is TGTGCCAGCGACAGGGGAATCAACGAGCAGTACTTC.

The chain joins TRBV12-5 to TRBJ2-1; D ambiguous. The CDR3 loop spans 12 amino acids. CDR1 and CDR2 from the germline V gene are LGHNT and FRNRAP. Trimming took off 4 bases at V and 5 bases at J, with 6 bases between the two ends. DNA of the CDR3: TGTGCTAGTGGTTCTCGGGACAATGAGCAGTTCTTC. Translated: CASGSRDNEQFF.

Many counts were recorded for this clonotype. For the CDR3, the DNA is TGTGCCAGCACCGACCGGGCAACTAATGAAAAACTGTTTTTT. Its protein product is CASTDRATNEKLFF. The V call is TRBV2, the J call TRBJ1-4; D ambiguous. The germline gives CDR1 SNHLY, CDR2 FYNNEI. CDR3 length: 14 amino acids. Deletions cut 7 bases from V and 0 bases from J, with 9 bases between.

Many counts were recorded for this clonotype. This sequence joins TRBV28 and TRBJ1-5, with D perhaps matching TRBD1 (5 bases). V lost 2 bases and J lost 4, with 12 bases in between. The CDR3 contains 15 residues. Germline V gene data show CDR1 as MDHEN and CDR2 as SYDVKM. The CDR3 DNA is TGTGCCAGCAGTTTAAGGGCAGGGCTAAATCAGCCCCAGCATTTT. The encoded protein is CASSLRAGLNQPQHF.

This sequence joins TRBV20-1 and TRBJ1-1, with TRBD1 identical over 8 bases. The J segment lost 3 bases and the V segment lost 5 bases, leaving 8 bases of the junction unmatched. Germline V gives CDR1 DFQATT, CDR2 SNEGSKA (reference sequence). This CDR3 is built from 14 residues. CDR3 in DNA: TGCAGTGCTGGGGAGGGACAGGACTACACTGAAGCTTTCTTT. Translating gives CSAGEGQDYTEAFF.

This clonotype was counted a few times. V is TRBV7-8 and J is TRBJ1-6; 9 nucleotides line up with TRBD1. V lost 5 bases, J lost 11 bases, and 10 bases stayed unmatched. The CDR3 loop spans 15 amino acids. Germline CDR1 is SGHVS and CDR2 is FQNEAQ. As DNA, the CDR3 is TGTGCCAGCAGCCCTGAGGGACAGGGAGGGACACCCCTCCACTTT. This gives the protein CASSPEGQGGTPLHF.

This chain uses TRBV30 with TRBJ1-3; no clear D gene. V lost 1 base and J lost 4, with 8 bases in between. The CDR3 runs 13 residues. The germline CDR1 and CDR2 sequences are GTSNPN and SVGIG (reference sequence). Written as DNA, the CDR3 is TGTGCCTGGAGTGGTAGTGCGGGAAACACCATATATTTT. Its translation is CAWSGSAGNTIYF.

This clonotype was seen a handful of times. The CDR3 region has the DNA TGTGCCAGTAGTATAGTCCCAGGGACAGGGATCACCGGGGAGCTGTTTTTT. This sequence encodes CASSIVPGTGITGELFF. The chain couples TRBV19 to TRBJ2-2; 9 bases agree with TRBD1. Trimming cost V 1 base and J 4 bases; bases outside gene matches: 7. Looked up from germline, CDR1 is LNHDA and CDR2 is SQIVND (reference sequence). The CDR3 is 17 residues long.

Comment on this clonotype: Possible read error: a much larger clone is one base away. The rearrangement uses TRBV6-1 and TRBJ1-2, with D uncertain. Germline-derived CDR1 and CDR2 are MNHNS and SASEGT. CDR3 size: 12 residues. CDR3 coding DNA: TGTGCCAGCACGGCGGATAACTATGGCTACATCTTC. As protein: CASTADNYGYIF.

Details on this clonotype: A read error may be the cause here, since a much bigger clone is one base away. This sequence joins TRBV24-1 and TRBJ1-1, with no clear D. The V gene lost 5 bases and the J gene lost 1 base, with 7 bases spanning the gap. The CDR3 spans 13 residues. Germline loops: CDR1 KGHDR, CDR2 SFDVKD. CDR3 DNA sequence: TGTGCCACCAGTGGCGCGGAGAACACTGAAGCTTTCTTT. This sequence encodes CATSGAENTEAFF.

This clonotype has more than one count but fewer than ten. The chain couples TRBV9 to TRBJ1-1, with D unresolved. Trimming took 4 bases from V and 0 from J, leaving 10 bases between them. From germline, CDR1 is SGDLS and CDR2 YYNGEE. The CDR3 has 14 amino acids. The DNA of the CDR3 is TGTGCCAGCAGCCCAACCATTTTGAACACTGAAGCTTTCTTT. Translated, it gives CASSPTILNTEAFF.

This clonotype was counted ten times or more. V is TRBV6-1 and J is TRBJ2-5; the D gene is possibly TRBD2 (7 bases). V lost 5 bases and J 5 bases, leaving 18 bases between the germline ends. The CDR3 spans 15 residues. Germline assignment: CDR1 MNHNS and CDR2 SASEGT. Written as DNA, the CDR3 is TGTGCCAGCAGTCATGGGGGGGCCGGGTTGGAGACCCAGTACTTC. Translating it yields CASSHGGAGLETQYF.

This chain connects TRBV12-3 or TRBV12-4 to TRBJ2-5; D is possibly TRBD2 (6 bases). The CDR3 runs to 14 residues. V lost 4 bases and J lost 5, with 14 bases in between. The DNA of the CDR3 is TGTGCCAGCAGTTCGGACGCCGGAGGGGAGACCCAGTACTTC. Residues: CASSSDAGGETQYF.

There are a few counts of this clonotype. This may come from a read error, since a much larger clone is one base off. The gene calls are TRBV28 and TRBJ1-4, with a possible D match to TRBD1 (5 bases). V was clipped by 4 bases and J by 7 bases, with 16 bases between them. The CDR3 covers 15 residues. Germline CDR1 is MDHEN and CDR2 is SYDVKM. CDR3 amino acids: CASSSTLQGGEKLFF. The DNA for the CDR3 is TGTGCCAGCAGTTCGACACTTCAGGGAGGTGAAAAACTGTTTTTT.